These T cell receptor beta chains were read from a single sample in a study of CXCR3-negative and CXCR3-positive naive CD8 T cells. TCRdb reworked the 5' RACE reads into one entry per CDR3 protein, no DNA. The listing records some 130,000 distinct CDR3 sequences. Sequenced material: naive CXCR3+ CD8+ T cells from blood. These receptors were taken from a human donor in good health. Some clones in this sample may be carry-over from other donors' samples. Both conserved end residues are part of each CDR3.

CASSSPGTTAMNTEAFF,TRBV27,TRBJ1-1
CSAGPNSGNTIYF,TRBV29-1,TRBJ1-3
CASRQPGQPGVEQFF,TRBV7-9,TRBJ2-1
CASSWGLAGESNTGELFF,TRBV5-1,TRBJ2-2
CASSQPGKGEAFF,TRBV7-9,TRBJ1-1
CSARDSTITDTQYF,TRBV20-1,TRBJ2-3
CASSTDRGNEQYF,TRBV5-1,TRBJ2-7
CASSLGQGEQYF,TRBV27,TRBJ2-7
CASSILLGAYEQYF,TRBV19,TRBJ2-7
CASSSPSAYEQYF,TRBV7-9,TRBJ2-7
CSVAGTSSYNEQFF,TRBV29-1,TRBJ2-1
CSVEILSSYEQYF,TRBV29-1,TRBJ2-7
CASSQEPLGESSYNEQFF,TRBV4-1,TRBJ2-1
CASSLMGGGAKEQYF,TRBV27,TRBJ2-7
CASSSPDRVVSDTQYF,TRBV9,TRBJ2-3
CSVEDHQSYEQYF,TRBV29-1,TRBJ2-7
CASSEGQPENEQFF,TRBV5-1,TRBJ2-1
CASSKARGHSYEQYF,TRBV21-1,TRBJ2-7
CASSLITGWHEQFF,TRBV28,TRBJ2-1